One and the same sample provided the 9 T cell receptor beta chains below, sequenced in a study of T cells in Graves' hyperthyroidism and ophthalmopathy. TCR beta CDR3 sequences were amplified from RNA transcripts. HTBI primers were used for first-round RT-PCR of the TCR CDR3. MiXCR, run by TCRdb on the multiplex PCR reads, gives a single entry per CDR3 protein. This sample has hundreds of thousands of distinct CDR3 sequences, with 20% found just once. Sequencing was carried out using blood. These receptors were taken from a middle-aged man with Graves' ophthalmopathy.

There are a few counts of this clonotype. The chain has TRBV9 and TRBJ2-7; 12 bases map to TRBD2. Germline assignment: CDR1 SGDLS and CDR2 YYNGEE. The CDR3 sequence is 15 residues long. V lost 3 bases and J lost 7; bases outside the gene matches: 8. The CDR3 DNA sequence: TGTGCCAGCAGCGGGTCGACTAGCGGGAGTTGGGAGCAGTACTTC. Translating gives CASSGSTSGSWEQYF.

This CDR3 is CSASHLTNTDTQYF. The CDR3 DNA is TGCAGTGCTAGTCACCTTACGAACACAGATACGCAGTATTTT. The rearrangement links TRBV20-1 to TRBJ2-3; no firm D call. The CDR3 sequence is 14 residues long. V lost 3 bases and J 2 bases, leaving 12 bases between the germline ends. Germline V CDR1 and CDR2: DFQATT, SNEGSKA (reference sequence).

The chain combines TRBV5-6 with TRBJ2-5, with TRBD2 identical over 7 bases. The CDR3 spans 15 residues. Germline V CDR1 and CDR2: SGHDT, YYEEEE. Trimming took 3 bases from V and 5 from J; bases not matched to a gene: 10. CDR3 residues: CASSYPLAGVETQYF. The CDR3 nucleotides are TGTGCCAGCAGCTATCCACTTGCGGGGGTGGAGACCCAGTACTTC.

This clonotype was found a few times. The rearrangement joins TRBV7-9 to TRBJ2-5; D remains ambiguous. The CDR3 runs 13 residues. Per the germline V gene, CDR1 is SEHNR and CDR2 is FQNEAQ (reference sequence). Trimming took off 2 bases at V and 4 bases at J, with 8 bases between the two ends. CDR3 sequence (DNA): TGTGCCAGCAGCTTAACACAGCGAGAGACCCAGTACTTC. Protein sequence: CASSLTQRETQYF.

This clonotype was detected ten times or more. The chain carries TRBV7-6 and TRBJ2-7; unclear D gene. Trimming shortened V by 5 bases and J by 2 bases, and 10 bases separated the two germline ends. This CDR3 comprises 13 residues. Germline CDR1 SGHVS, CDR2 FNYEAQ. CDR3 in DNA: TGTGCCAGCAGCCCCACAGACACCTACGAGCAGTACTTC. Amino acid sequence: CASSPTDTYEQYF.

This clonotype was seen more than once but under ten times. The rearrangement joins TRBV6-1 to TRBJ1-3; 7 bases line up with TRBD1. Germline values: CDR1 MNHNS, CDR2 SASEGT. The CDR3 contains 14 residues. Trimming at V came to 4 bases and at J to 7 bases, leaving 7 bases not matched to a gene. The CDR3 loop reads CASSVQGGANTIYF. The CDR3 DNA sequence: TGTGCCAGCAGTGTTCAAGGGGGCGCGAACACCATATATTTT.

This chain joins TRBV10-3 and TRBJ1-1, with D unresolved. V was shortened by 0 bases and J by 4 bases, with 6 bases between the two germline ends. CDR3 length equals 13 residues. Germline CDR1 reads ENHRY; CDR2 reads SYGVKD. CDR3 DNA sequence: TGTGCCATCAGTGAGTCGAGGAGCACTGAAGCTTTCTTT. Translation: CAISESRSTEAFF.

As regards this clonotype: A read error may explain this, as a much larger clone is one base away. V is TRBV30 and J is TRBJ1-2; maybe TRBD1 (6 bases). CDR3 size: 13 residues. CDR1 is GTSNPN, CDR2 SVGIG, per germline (reference sequence). Trimming pared 3 bases from V and 7 bases from J, leaving 15 bases between. CDR3 coding DNA: TGTGCCTGGAGCACCACAGGGCGGGGTGGCTACACCTTC. This codes for CAWSTTGRGGYTF.

This clonotype turned up a few times. V gene TRBV12-3 or TRBV12-4 combines with J gene TRBJ2-7; possibly TRBD2 for D (6 bases). The CDR3 runs to 14 residues. Trimming took off 8 bases at V and 4 bases at J, with 18 bases between the two ends. In DNA form, the CDR3 reads TGTGCCAGCGGCGACCGGGACTTCGCGTACGAGCAGTACTTC. Amino acids: CASGDRDFAYEQYF.